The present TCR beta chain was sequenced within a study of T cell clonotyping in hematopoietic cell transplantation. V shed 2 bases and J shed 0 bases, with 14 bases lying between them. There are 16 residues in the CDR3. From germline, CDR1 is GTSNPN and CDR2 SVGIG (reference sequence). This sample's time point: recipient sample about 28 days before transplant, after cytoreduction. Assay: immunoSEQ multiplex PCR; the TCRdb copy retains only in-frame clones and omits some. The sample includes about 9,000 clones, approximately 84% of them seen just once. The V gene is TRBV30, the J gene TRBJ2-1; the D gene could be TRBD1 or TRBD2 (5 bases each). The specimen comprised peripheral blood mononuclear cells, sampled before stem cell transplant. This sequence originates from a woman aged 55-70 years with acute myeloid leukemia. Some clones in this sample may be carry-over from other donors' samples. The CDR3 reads CAWSRADGGSYNEQFF. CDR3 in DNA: TGTGCCTGGAGTAGGGCTGATGGGGGCTCCTACAATGAGCAGTTCTTC.